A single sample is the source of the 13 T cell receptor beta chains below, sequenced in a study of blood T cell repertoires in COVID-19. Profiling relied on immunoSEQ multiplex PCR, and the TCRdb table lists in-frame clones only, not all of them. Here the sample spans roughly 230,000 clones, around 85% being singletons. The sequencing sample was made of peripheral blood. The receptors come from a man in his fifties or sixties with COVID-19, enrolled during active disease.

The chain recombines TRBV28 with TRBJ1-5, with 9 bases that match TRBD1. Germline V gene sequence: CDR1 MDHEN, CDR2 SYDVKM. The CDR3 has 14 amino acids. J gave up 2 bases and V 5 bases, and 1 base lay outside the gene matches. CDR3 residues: CASSRDRGNQPQHF. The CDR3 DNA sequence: TGTGCCAGCAGTCGGGACAGGGGCAATCAGCCCCAGCATTTT.

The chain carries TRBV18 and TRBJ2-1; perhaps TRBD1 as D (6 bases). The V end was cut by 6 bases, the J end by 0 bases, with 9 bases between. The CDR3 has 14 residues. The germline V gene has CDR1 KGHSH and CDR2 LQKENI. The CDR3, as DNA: TGTGCCAGCTCCGACAGGAGCTCCTACAATGAGCAGTTCTTC. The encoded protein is CASSDRSSYNEQFF.

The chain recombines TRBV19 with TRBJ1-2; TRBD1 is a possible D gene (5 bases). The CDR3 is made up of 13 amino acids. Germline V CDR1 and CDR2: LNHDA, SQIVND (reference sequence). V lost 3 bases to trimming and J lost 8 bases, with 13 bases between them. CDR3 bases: TGTGCCAGTAGTATCTCCAGCTGGGGCGGCTACACCTTC. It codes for CASSISSWGGYTF.

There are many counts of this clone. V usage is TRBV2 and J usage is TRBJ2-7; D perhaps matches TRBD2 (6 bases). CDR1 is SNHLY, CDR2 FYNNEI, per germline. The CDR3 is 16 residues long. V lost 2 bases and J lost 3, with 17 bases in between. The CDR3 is CASSEPSQREDYEQYF. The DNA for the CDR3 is TGTGCCAGCAGTGAACCTTCTCAGAGGGAGGACTACGAGCAGTACTTC.

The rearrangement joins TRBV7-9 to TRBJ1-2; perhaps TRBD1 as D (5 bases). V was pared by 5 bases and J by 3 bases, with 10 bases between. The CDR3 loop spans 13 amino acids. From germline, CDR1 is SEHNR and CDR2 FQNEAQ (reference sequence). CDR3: CASSPRDDYGYTF. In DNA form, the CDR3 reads TGTGCCAGCAGCCCCAGGGATGACTATGGCTACACCTTC.

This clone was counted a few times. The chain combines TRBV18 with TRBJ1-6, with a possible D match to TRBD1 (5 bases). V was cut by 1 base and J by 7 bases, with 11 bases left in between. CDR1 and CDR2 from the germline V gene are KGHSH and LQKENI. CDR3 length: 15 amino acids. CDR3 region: CASSPLRGENSPLHF. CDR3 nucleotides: TGTGCCAGCTCACCACTACGGGGGGAAAATTCACCCCTCCACTTT.

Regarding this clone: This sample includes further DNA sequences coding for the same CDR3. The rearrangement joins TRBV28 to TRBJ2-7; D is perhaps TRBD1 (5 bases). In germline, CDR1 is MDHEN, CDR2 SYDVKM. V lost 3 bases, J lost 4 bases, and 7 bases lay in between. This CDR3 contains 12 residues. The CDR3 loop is CASSFQGYEQYF. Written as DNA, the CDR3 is TGTGCCAGCAGTTTCCAGGGATACGAGCAGTACTTC.

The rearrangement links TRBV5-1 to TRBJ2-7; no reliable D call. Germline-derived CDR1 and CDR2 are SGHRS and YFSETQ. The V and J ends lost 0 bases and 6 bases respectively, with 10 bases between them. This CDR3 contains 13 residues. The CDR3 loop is CASSLDTFSEQYF. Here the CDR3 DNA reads TGCGCCAGCAGCTTGGACACCTTCTCCGAGCAGTACTTC.

CDR3 bases: TGTGCCAGCAGCCTCCCGTTTGCGCCTTACGGCTACACCTTC. Translating gives CASSLPFAPYGYTF. The chain is built from TRBV7-2 and TRBJ1-2; unclear D gene. Germline V CDR1 and CDR2: SGHTA, FQGNSA. This CDR3 region has 14 residues. The V and J ends lost 5 bases and 8 bases respectively, with 18 bases between them.

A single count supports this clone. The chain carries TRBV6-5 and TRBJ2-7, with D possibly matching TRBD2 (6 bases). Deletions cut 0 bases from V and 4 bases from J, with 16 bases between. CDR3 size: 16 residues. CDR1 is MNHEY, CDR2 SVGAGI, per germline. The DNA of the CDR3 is TGTGCCAGCAGTTACTCCTGGCGGGGATCCACATACGAGCAGTACTTC. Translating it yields CASSYSWRGSTYEQYF.

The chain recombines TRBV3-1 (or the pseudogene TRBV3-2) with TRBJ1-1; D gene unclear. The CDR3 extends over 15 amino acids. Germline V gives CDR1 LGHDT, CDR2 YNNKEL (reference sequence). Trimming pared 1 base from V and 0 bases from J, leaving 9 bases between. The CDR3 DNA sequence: TGTGCCAGCAGCCAAGTACCAGGCTTGAACACTGAAGCTTTCTTT. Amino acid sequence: CASSQVPGLNTEAFF.

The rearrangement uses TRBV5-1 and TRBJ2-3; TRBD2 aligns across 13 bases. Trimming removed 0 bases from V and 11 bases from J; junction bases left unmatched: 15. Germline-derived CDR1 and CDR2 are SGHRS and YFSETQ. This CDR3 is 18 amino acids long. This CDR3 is CASSLVLSRTSGGGMQYF. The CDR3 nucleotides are TGCGCCAGCAGCTTGGTCTTGTCTCGGACTAGCGGGGGAGGGATGCAGTATTTT.

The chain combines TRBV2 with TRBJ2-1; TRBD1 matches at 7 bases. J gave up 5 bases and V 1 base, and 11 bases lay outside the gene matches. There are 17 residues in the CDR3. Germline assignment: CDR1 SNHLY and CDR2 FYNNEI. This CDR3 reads CASSEEEGADAHNEQFF. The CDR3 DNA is TGTGCCAGCAGTGAAGAAGAGGGGGCAGACGCACACAATGAGCAGTTCTTC.